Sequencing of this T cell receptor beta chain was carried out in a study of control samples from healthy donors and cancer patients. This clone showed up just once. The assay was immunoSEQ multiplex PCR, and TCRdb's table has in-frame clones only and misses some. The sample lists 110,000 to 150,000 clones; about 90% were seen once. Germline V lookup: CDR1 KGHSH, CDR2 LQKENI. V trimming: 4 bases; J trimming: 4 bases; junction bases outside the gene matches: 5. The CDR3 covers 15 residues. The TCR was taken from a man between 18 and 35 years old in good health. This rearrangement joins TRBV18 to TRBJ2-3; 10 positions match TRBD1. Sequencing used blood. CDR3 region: CASSLSGQGPDTQYF. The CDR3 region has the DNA TGTGCCAGCTCACTGTCGGGACAGGGGCCAGATACGCAGTATTTT.